This TCR beta chain was found in a study of T cells in Graves' hyperthyroidism and ophthalmopathy. The CDR3 contains 13 residues. Germline V gene data show CDR1 as LNHDA and CDR2 as SQIVND (reference sequence). After removal of 6 bases from V and 6 bases from J, the junction contained 2 bases not matched to a gene. Study-wide findings and caveats: Blood held most thyroid clonotypes expanded above 0.001 frequency.

Amplification yielded TCR beta CDR3 regions, with RNA transcripts as the source. An initial round of RT-PCR targeting the TCR CDR3 relied on the HTBI primer set. TCRdb reprocessed the multiplex PCR reads with MiXCR, giving one entry per CDR3 protein. The top ten clones hold about 25% of a sample with some 510,000 distinct CDR3 sequences, 20% to 25% of them seen once. About this clonotype: The target antigen is unknown.

Stability of Graves' hyperthyroidism was defined as absent ophthalmopathy progression within 18 months. The origin of this receptor is a man younger than 35 with Graves' hyperthyroidism. Sequencing input: blood. The J gene is TRBJ2-4, the V gene TRBV19, with TRBD1 matching 10 bases. CDR3 coding DNA: TGTGCCAGTAGCCGACAGGGGGCAAACATTCAGTACTTC. Encoded protein: CASSRQGANIQYF. Complete variable domain (other parts from reference TRBV19 and TRBJ2-4): DGGITQSPKYLFRKEGQNVTLSCEQNLNHDAMYWYRQDPGQGLRLIYYSQIVNDFQKGDIAEGYSVSREKKESFPLTVTSAQKNPTAFYLCASSRQGANIQYFGAGTRLSVL.